This T cell receptor beta chain was obtained from a study of cytomegalovirus exposure and HLA in healthy donors (dated by TCRdb to about 2017). About the full investigation: The 666 repertoires of the first cohort and the 120 validation repertoires were produced on the same platform, according to a later analysis. A separate validation cohort of 90 to 150 different subjects was used in addition to the approximately 700-subject first cohort. The study combined high-throughput TCR immunosequencing, statistical association of individual TCRs with disease status, and machine learning to predict cytomegalovirus infection status. The aim of the study was to test whether cataloging public T cell receptors could identify signatures of past pathogen exposure. General conclusions and limits of the study: A later analysis found that TCRs clustered in the first cohort also tended to co-occur in the 120 validation repertoires, with 90% to 95% of cluster scores above 0. In vitro tests confirmed that a few of the cytomegalovirus-associated TCR beta chains recognize cytomegalovirus antigens. The classifier was reported to diagnose cytomegalovirus status with high specificity and sensitivity in both the original cohort and the validation cohort. Most TCR sequences were seen in very few donors, while some public TCRs were found in many individuals. The study listed approximately 150 TCR beta chains as associated with cytomegalovirus. According to the authors, the approach could potentially be generalized to other disease states and immunological phenotypes. A later analysis had no HLA typing for the validation cohort, so co-occurrence there was scored across all 130 or so repertoires.

About this clone: What antigen it recognizes has not been identified. Base qualities are not at hand, and no much larger clone is one base apart.

Libraries were built with the immunoSEQ multiplex PCR assay. In the paper's pipeline: A statistical classification framework was developed to diagnose cytomegalovirus status using the catalog of TCR beta chain sequences. Sourced from immuneACCESS, this table was stored by TCRdb with only in-frame sequences that have V and J called. A share of the clones is absent; for the studies checked, an unresolved V gene accounts for under half, and the remainder has no known explanation. The V and J calls and clone size are taken from that table; D and trimming were inferred from the DNA. The sample table records about 110,000 clones; more than 90% of these occur just once. The ten largest account for roughly 0.66% of the sample. The donors were included in the validation cohort of over a hundred subjects, a group kept apart from the roughly 690-subject first cohort. V is cut back by 5 bases and J by 2 bases, with 7 bases in the junction unmatched. The cysteine opens and the phenylalanine closes a CDR3 of 16 amino acids. The kept DNA is CDR3 alone, 48 bases in frame from the first base. Taken from the germline V gene (reference sequence), the CDR1 and CDR2 loops are SEHNR and FQNEAQ.

The chain uses TRBV7-9 and TRBJ1-5; the junction holds 9 bases that match TRBD1. Input material: PBMCs. This TCR came from a woman under 30 in good health and CMV-seronegative. The base sequence is TGTGCCAGCAGCCCTAACAGGGGGCCGGGCAATCAGCCCCAGCATTTT. This translates into CASSPNRGPGNQPQHF.